The next 20 T cell receptor beta chains were all read from a single sample in a study of T cells in localized non-small cell lung cancer. The table came from immunoSEQ multiplex PCR; TCRdb's copy has only in-frame clones and leaves some out. The sample holds about 1,400 clones, around a third seen once. Material: normal lung tissue next to the tumor, obtained before any cancer treatment. These receptors were collected from a woman aged 35 to 69 with stage I lung adenocarcinoma.

This clone has a handful of counts. The chain links TRBV5-1 to TRBJ2-7; 7 bases align to TRBD1. Germline V gives CDR1 SGHRS, CDR2 YFSETQ. The CDR3 contains 14 residues. Losses at the gene ends were 4 bases for V and 4 bases for J; bases not matched to a gene: 8. DNA for the CDR3: TGCGCCAGCAGCGTAACGGGACAGTTGTACGAGCAGTACTTC. It yields the protein CASSVTGQLYEQYF.

This clone occurred a few times. The chain has TRBV6-8 and TRBJ2-5; possibly TRBD1 for D (6 bases). This CDR3 comprises 13 residues. V gave up 6 bases and J gave up 4 bases, with 12 bases separating them. The germline gives CDR1 MNHGY, CDR2 SAAAGT. As DNA, the CDR3 is TGTGCCAGCAGCAGGGGACCCGGAGAGACCCAGTACTTC. This sequence encodes CASSRGPGETQYF.

V gene TRBV30 combines with J gene TRBJ1-1; TRBD1 is a possible D gene (6 bases). CDR3 size: 14 residues. Germline CDR1 and CDR2: GTSNPN and SVGIG (reference sequence). Trimming removed 0 bases at V and 4 bases at J, with 12 bases between. The CDR3 is CAWSVMGAGTEAFF. In DNA form, the CDR3 reads TGTGCCTGGAGTGTAATGGGGGCCGGCACTGAAGCTTTCTTT.

This rearrangement joins TRBV6-8 to TRBJ2-7; no clear D gene. V was pared by 5 bases and J by 5 bases, with 22 bases between. Germline lookup yields CDR1 MNHGY and CDR2 SAAAGT. The CDR3 extends over 16 amino acids. CDR3 region: CASSDFEQFPSDEQYF. The CDR3 nucleotides read TGTGCCAGCAGTGATTTTGAACAATTCCCGTCGGACGAGCAGTACTTC.

This clone was picked up a small number of times. J is TRBJ1-1 and V is TRBV6-8, with a possible D match to TRBD1 (5 bases). With 0 bases removed from V and 2 bases from J, the gap between germline ends came to 10 bases. The CDR3 totals 15 residues. Germline assignment: CDR1 MNHGY and CDR2 SAAAGT. For the CDR3, the DNA is TGTGCCAGCAGTTACTCTGGTGGGGCCAACACTGAAGCTTTCTTT. Encoded protein: CASSYSGGANTEAFF.

The chain joins TRBV10-1 to TRBJ2-5; 12 nucleotides line up with TRBD2. Looked up from germline, CDR1 is WNHNN and CDR2 is SYGVQD (reference sequence). The V segment lost 10 bases and the J segment 1 base; nucleotides outside the gene matches: 16. The CDR3 spans 18 residues. This CDR3 is CAKRISEGLAGLQETQYF. The CDR3 DNA reads as TGCGCCAAAAGAATCTCCGAGGGACTAGCGGGCCTCCAAGAGACCCAGTACTTC.

This clone occurred a few times. This chain joins TRBV6-8 and TRBJ2-2; D may correspond to TRBD1 or TRBD2 (5 bases each). This CDR3 comprises 16 residues. Germline V gene data show CDR1 as MNHGY and CDR2 as SAAAGT. The V end lost 2 bases, the J end lost 4 bases, and 14 bases lay between the germline ends. The CDR3 region has the DNA TGTGCCAGCAGTTACGTTCGAGGGGCCGGCACCGGGGAGCTGTTTTTT. It translates to CASSYVRGAGTGELFF.

The V and J genes are TRBV19 and TRBJ2-1; no reliable D call. Trimming shortened V by 3 bases and J by 7 bases, and 7 bases separated the two germline ends. There are 12 residues in the CDR3. Looked up from germline, CDR1 is LNHDA and CDR2 is SQIVND (reference sequence). CDR3 in amino acids: CASSIGWNEQFF. CDR3 bases: TGTGCCAGTAGTATCGGGTGGAATGAGCAGTTCTTC.

This clone appeared a few times. The genes are TRBV18 and TRBJ1-3, with a weak D call TRBD1 (6 bases). Germline-derived CDR1 and CDR2 are KGHSH and LQKENI. The CDR3 is made up of 19 amino acids. Trimming pared 3 bases from V and 0 bases from J, leaving 21 bases between. The CDR3 region is CASSPDRDINNYSGNTIYF. The CDR3 bases are TGTGCCAGCTCACCCGACCGGGACATAAACAACTACTCTGGAAACACCATATATTTT.

The chain combines TRBV10-2 with TRBJ2-1, with TRBD2 matching over 7 bases. This CDR3 has 14 residues. V lost 2 bases to trimming and J lost 7 bases; unmatched junction nucleotides: 5. CDR1 and CDR2 (germline): WSHSY, SAAADI. The CDR3 reads CASSEAGAGNEQFF. CDR3 bases: TGCGCCAGCAGTGAGGCGGGAGCGGGGAATGAGCAGTTCTTC.

The chain has TRBV19 and TRBJ2-4; a possible D gene is TRBD2 (6 bases). V dropped 9 bases and J dropped 2 bases, with 8 bases sitting between them. The CDR3 length is 12 residues. Germline V lookup: CDR1 LNHDA, CDR2 SQIVND (reference sequence). Here the CDR3 DNA reads TGTGCCAGCGGGAGTACCAAAAACATTCAGTACTTC. Translation gives CASGSTKNIQYF.

Only a few counts were recorded for this clone. The chain joins TRBV6-8 to TRBJ2-3; 11 positions match TRBD2. V trimming: 5 bases; J trimming: 4 bases; junction bases outside the gene matches: 5. Germline V gene data show CDR1 as MNHGY and CDR2 as SAAAGT. The CDR3 covers 15 residues. The CDR3 DNA is TGTGCCAGCAGTGATGGGACTAGCGGACCAGATACGCAGTATTTT. This encodes CASSDGTSGPDTQYF.

V is TRBV11-3 and J is TRBJ1-4; 7 nucleotides match TRBD1. This CDR3 has 15 amino acids. Per germline, CDR1 SGHNT and CDR2 YENEEA. The V gene end was trimmed by 3 bases and the J gene end by 9 bases; junction bases not matched to a gene: 10. The chain's CDR3 is CASSLVAGGIQKLFF. The DNA for the CDR3 is TGTGCCAGCAGCTTGGTAGCAGGGGGGATTCAAAAACTGTTTTTT.

The rearrangement links TRBV10-2 to TRBJ1-5; 7 bases match TRBD1. Trimming removed 0 bases from V and 3 bases from J; junction bases left unmatched: 14. Germline CDR1 WSHSY, CDR2 SAAADI. The CDR3 has 19 residues. DNA of the CDR3: TGCGCCAGCAGTGAGTCCAGACAGGGACGTGTAAACCACAATCAGCCCCAGCATTTT. It translates to CASSESRQGRVNHNQPQHF.

This clone has more than one count but fewer than ten. Here the CDR3 reads CASSYRGTGTNYGYTF. CDR3 coding DNA: TGTGCCAGCAGTTACCGCGGAACAGGGACTAACTATGGCTACACCTTC. V is TRBV6-8 and J is TRBJ1-2, with D possibly being TRBD1 (6 bases). The CDR3 length is 16 residues. Germline V gene data show CDR1 as MNHGY and CDR2 as SAAAGT. The ends were cut back, 2 bases at V and 0 bases at J, with 13 bases in the middle.

V gene TRBV16 combines with J gene TRBJ1-6; 8 bases line up with TRBD1. The CDR3 is 15 residues long. The J segment lost 7 bases and the V segment lost 4 bases, leaving 6 bases of the junction unmatched. Germline CDR1 KGHSY, CDR2 FQNENV. As DNA, the CDR3 is TGTGCCAGCAGCCCTCCGGACAGGGTAAATTCACCCCTCCACTTT. It specifies CASSPPDRVNSPLHF.

J is TRBJ1-1 and V is TRBV19, with D possibly being TRBD1 (5 bases). V shed 7 bases and J shed 0 bases, with 12 bases lying between them. The CDR3 has 14 amino acids. Germline values: CDR1 LNHDA, CDR2 SQIVND (reference sequence). CDR3 sequence reads: CASTQEGMNTEAFF. For the CDR3, the DNA is TGTGCCAGTACCCAGGAGGGGATGAACACTGAAGCTTTCTTT.

A few counts support this clone. The chain uses TRBV19 and TRBJ1-1; TRBD1 might be the D (6 bases). The V gene lost 5 bases and the J gene lost 5 bases, with 18 bases spanning the gap. Germline V gene data show CDR1 as LNHDA and CDR2 as SQIVND (reference sequence). The CDR3 runs 15 residues. CDR3 nucleotide sequence: TGTGCCAGTAGTCCGTTACAGGGTCGGAGAACTGAAGCTTTCTTT. It yields the protein CASSPLQGRRTEAFF.

This clone was seen a few times. Other DNA variants within this sample encode the same CDR3. This sequence joins TRBV19 and TRBJ1-5, with 8 bases aligning to TRBD1. V trimming: 9 bases; J trimming: 0 bases; junction bases outside the gene matches: 1. CDR1 is LNHDA, CDR2 SQIVND, per germline (reference sequence). The CDR3 sequence is 13 residues long. The CDR3 loop is CASDRGSNQPQHF. CDR3 sequence (DNA): TGTGCCAGCGACAGGGGTAGCAATCAGCCCCAGCATTTT.

The chain is built from TRBV12-5 and TRBJ2-6, with 7 nucleotides matching TRBD1. Losses at the gene ends were 6 bases for V and 1 base for J; bases not matched to a gene: 6. This CDR3 contains 16 residues. CDR1 is LGHNT, CDR2 FRNRAP, per germline. For the CDR3, the DNA is TGTGCTAGTGGCCTACGACAGGGATCTGGGGCCAACGTCCTGACTTTC. Amino acid sequence: CASGLRQGSGANVLTF.